This T cell receptor (beta chain) was observed in a study of T cell repertoires in cytomegalovirus infection. The wider study: Use of recently identified HLA-C-restricted and well-studied HLA-B-restricted CMV epitopes was part of the study. From public TCR beta signatures came an indication of both CMV infection and matching HLA type. Points from the study as a whole: The response measured ex vivo was dominated by TCR beta clonotypes (HLA-C-restricted and CMV-specific).

CDR3 length: 13 residues. Germline assignment: CDR1 LGHNT and CDR2 FRNRAP. V was cut by 2 bases and J by 8 bases, with 12 bases left in between. Note on this clonotype: The target antigen is unknown.

TCRdb analysed the reads with MiXCR anew, one entry per CDR3 protein. Of about 700,000 distinct CDR3 sequences in the sample, around 30% were seen once. The chain combines TRBV12-5 with TRBJ1-1; D call uncertain. The receptor's source is a human donor in good health (CMV status not recorded). Some clones in this sample may be carry-over from other donors' samples. The sample was cultured PBMCs, taken from culture after CMV antigen stimulation. The DNA of the CDR3 is TGTGCTAGTGGTTTGTCGGTAACGGGCGAAGCTTTCTTT. This gives the protein CASGLSVTGEAFF. The full variable domain, in which reference TRBV12-5 and TRBJ1-1 provide the parts outside the CDR3, is DARVTQTPRHKVTEMGQEVTMRCQPILGHNTVFWYRQTMMQGLELLAYFRNRAPLDDSGMPKDRFSAEMPDATLATLKIQPSEPRDSAVYFCASGLSVTGEAFFGQGTRLTVV.